This T cell receptor beta chain is from a study of blood T cell repertoires in COVID-19. Across the study: Some COVID-19 samples were acute and others convalescent; all came from the United States, Italy and Spain.

Per the original methods: From reference gene primer amplification, estimates of nucleated cell counts were derived. Clones were sequenced by immunoSEQ multiplex PCR, and TCRdb holds only the in-frame ones, with some missing. The DNA was the basis for D and trimming; V, J and clone size are from that table. The table includes some 120,000 clones, more than 90% detected once. The CDR3 loop spans 14 amino acids. The V end was cut by 8 bases, the J end by 9 bases, with 17 bases between. Germline V gene sequence: CDR1 MNHEY, CDR2 SMNVEV (reference sequence). Sequencing was done on a sample of peripheral blood. The source is a man aged 45-65 years with active COVID-19. V and J are TRBV27 and TRBJ1-6; D is ambiguous. The CDR3 sequence: CASLPLLSGSPLHF. The CDR3 bases are TGTGCCAGCCTCCCCCTTCTGAGCGGTTCACCCCTCCACTTT.